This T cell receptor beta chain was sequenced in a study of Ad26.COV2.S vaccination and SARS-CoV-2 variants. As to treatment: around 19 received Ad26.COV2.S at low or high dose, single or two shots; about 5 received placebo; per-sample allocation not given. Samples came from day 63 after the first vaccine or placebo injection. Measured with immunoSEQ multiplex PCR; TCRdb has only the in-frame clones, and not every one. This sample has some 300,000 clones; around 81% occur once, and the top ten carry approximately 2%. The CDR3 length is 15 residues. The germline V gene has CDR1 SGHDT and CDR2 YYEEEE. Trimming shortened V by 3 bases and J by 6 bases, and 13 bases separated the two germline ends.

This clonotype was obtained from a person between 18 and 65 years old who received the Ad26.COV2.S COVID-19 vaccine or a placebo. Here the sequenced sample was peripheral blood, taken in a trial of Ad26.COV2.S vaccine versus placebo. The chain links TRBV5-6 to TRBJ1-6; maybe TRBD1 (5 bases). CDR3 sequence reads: CASSSRGYLNSPLHF. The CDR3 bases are TGTGCCAGCAGCTCCCGGGGGTACCTTAATTCACCCCTCCACTTT.